This is a list of T cell receptor beta chains from one sample in a study of blood T cell repertoires in COVID-19. The data were produced by immunoSEQ multiplex PCR, yet TCRdb's version contains in-frame clones alone and is incomplete. The sample carries more than 130,000 clones, about 86% recorded once. Source material: peripheral blood. The receptor source for this set is a middle-aged woman with acute or convalescent COVID-19. The CDR3 runs from the conserved cysteine through the conserved F or W. D genes are given only for firm matches. A clone size is listed for some rows: how often the clone was seen (once, few, many), or a class if it is expanded.

clone_size	j_call	v_call	d_call	cdr3_aa	cdr3_nt
-	TRBJ2-1	TRBV2	-	CASSYLDIPGDEQFF	TGTGCCAGCAGTTACCTGGACATACCAGGGGATGAGCAGTTCTTC
-	TRBJ2-1	TRBV6-4	TRBD2	CASPGSGRARGEQFF	TGTGCCAGCCCGGGGAGTGGGAGGGCCCGGGGTGAGCAGTTCTTC
once	TRBJ2-3	TRBV18	-	CASSPRSGPEEF	TGTGCCAGCTCACCACGGTCAGGGCCTGAGGAGTTT
-	TRBJ2-7	TRBV7-2	TRBD2	CASSLAGPSGLIYEQYF	TGTGCCAGCAGCTTAGCGGGTCCTAGCGGGCTGATCTACGAGCAGTACTTC
-	TRBJ2-1	TRBV29-1	TRBD2	CSVEEVRSWWDTGLAGGLDEQFF	TGCAGCGTTGAAGAGGTCCGCAGTTGGTGGGACACAGGACTAGCGGGAGGGCTGGATGAGCAGTTCTTC
few	TRBJ2-7	TRBV28	-	CASRPGVPTYEQYF	TGTGCCAGCAGACCAGGGGTACCTACCTACGAGCAGTACTTC
-	TRBJ2-2	TRBV5-1	TRBD1	CASSQGQGARELFF	TGCGCCAGCAGTCAGGGACAGGGGGCCAGGGAGCTGTTTTTT
-	TRBJ2-7	TRBV4-3	-	CASSQDEKASYEQYF	TGCGCCAGCAGCCAAGATGAGAAAGCCTCCTACGAGCAGTACTTC
-	TRBJ2-3	TRBV2	-	CASIPGTRSTDTQYF	TGTGCCAGCATCCCCGGGACACGGAGCACAGATACGCAGTATTTT
-	TRBJ2-5	TRBV7-2	TRBD1	CASSLSQGAQETQYF	TGTGCCAGCAGCTTAAGCCAGGGGGCCCAAGAGACCCAGTACTTC
-	TRBJ1-1	TRBV19	-	CASSTRHLEAFF	TGTGCCAGTAGTACCCGACACCTCGAAGCTTTCTTT
-	TRBJ2-7	TRBV18	-	CASSLGGFTYEQYF	TGTGCCAGCTCACTAGGAGGCTTCACCTACGAGCAGTACTTC
-	TRBJ1-2	TRBV12-3/TRBV12-4	-	CASSFGGYGYTF	TGTGCCAGCAGTTTCGGCGGCTATGGCTACACCTTC
once	TRBJ2-3	TRBV6-6	-	CASSPSADTQYF	TGTGCCAGCAGCCCTAGTGCAGATACGCAGTATTTT
-	TRBJ1-2	TRBV11-2	-	CASSSQGLGYTF	TGTGCCAGCAGCTCGCAGGGTTTGGGCTACACCTTC
-	TRBJ1-2	TRBV10-3	TRBD1	CAISRGTGDNYGYTF	TGTGCCATCAGCCGTGGGACAGGGGATAACTATGGCTACACCTTC
once	TRBJ2-5	TRBV5-5	TRBD1	CASSSDTGVQETQYF	TGTGCCAGCAGCTCCGACACAGGGGTGCAAGAGACCCAGTACTTC
-	TRBJ2-2	TRBV24-1	TRBD2	CATSDSRLAGVLNTGELFF	TGTGCCACCAGTGATTCCCGACTAGCGGGGGTACTGAACACCGGGGAGCTGTTTTTT
-	TRBJ1-1	TRBV14	-	CASSQDTNGKAFF	TGTGCCAGCAGCCAAGATACGAACGGGAAAGCTTTCTTT
-	TRBJ2-5	TRBV29-1	TRBD1	CSVEGTGKETQYF	TGCAGCGTGGAGGGGACAGGGAAGGAGACCCAGTACTTC
-	TRBJ2-3	TRBV7-9	-	CASSLGTPGLDTQYF	TGTGCCAGCAGCTTAGGGACTCCGGGGTTGGATACGCAGTATTTT
once	TRBJ2-7	TRBV4-3	TRBD2	CASSQRLAASSYEQYF	TGCGCCAGCAGCCAGAGACTAGCGGCCAGCTCCTACGAGCAGTACTTC
-	TRBJ1-2	TRBV15	-	CATSRDTLDLLDGYTF	TGTGCCACCAGCAGAGATACGCTAGATCTACTGGATGGCTACACCTTC
-	TRBJ1-2	TRBV28	-	CASAGGGGFGYTF	TGTGCCAGCGCCGGGGGTGGGGGATTTGGCTACACCTTC
-	TRBJ2-3	TRBV7-3	TRBD2	CASSERGGSRAVDTQYF	TGTGCCAGCAGCGAAAGGGGCGGGAGTCGGGCGGTAGATACGCAGTATTTT
-	TRBJ2-2	TRBV2	TRBD1	CASSEQQGIGELFF	TGTGCCAGCAGTGAACAACAGGGGATCGGGGAGCTGTTTTTT
-	TRBJ1-1	TRBV5-1	-	CASSLDGRQGNTEAFF	TGCGCCAGCAGCTTGGATGGACGCCAGGGGAACACTGAAGCTTTCTTT
-	TRBJ1-5	TRBV6-5	-	CASSPQVTQGPQHF	TGTGCCAGCAGTCCCCAGGTAACACAGGGGCCCCAGCATTTT
once	TRBJ2-1	TRBV6-5	TRBD2	CASRRGARNEQFF	TGTGCCAGCAGGCGGGGGGCCCGCAATGAGCAGTTCTTC
-	TRBJ2-1	TRBV27	TRBD1	CASRNAGQGDNEQFF	TGTGCCAGCAGAAACGCGGGACAGGGAGACAATGAGCAGTTCTTC
-	TRBJ1-5	TRBV5-1	-	CASSLSSYSNQPQHF	TGCGCCAGCAGCTTGAGTAGTTATAGCAATCAGCCCCAGCATTTT
-	TRBJ2-3	TRBV7-2	-	CASSYTGSQRDTQYF	TGTGCCAGCAGCTATACCGGGTCCCAAAGGGATACGCAGTATTTT
-	TRBJ2-1	TRBV9	-	CASSVGERGIYNEQFF	TGTGCCAGCAGCGTAGGGGAGAGGGGGATCTACAATGAGCAGTTCTTC
-	TRBJ1-2	TRBV18	-	CASSPIRDDYTF	TGTGCCAGCTCACCGATTCGCGATGACTACACCTTC
-	TRBJ2-7	TRBV5-1	TRBD1	CASSGQGGHEQYF	TGCGCCAGCAGCGGACAGGGCGGACACGAGCAGTACTTC
-	TRBJ2-7	TRBV7-2	-	CASSSGTFPYEQYF	TGTGCCAGCAGTTCGGGGACTTTCCCCTACGAGCAGTACTTC
-	TRBJ2-5	TRBV11-1	-	CASSSLEGPYQETQYF	TGTGCCAGCAGCTCATTGGAGGGACCGTACCAAGAGACCCAGTACTTC
-	TRBJ1-6	TRBV6-6	TRBD1	CASSPGQENSPLHF	TGTGCCAGCAGCCCGGGACAGGAAAATTCACCCCTCCACTTT
-	TRBJ2-7	TRBV2	TRBD1	CASSVGTGGSYEQYF	TGTGCCAGCAGTGTCGGGACAGGGGGCTCCTACGAGCAGTACTTC
-	TRBJ2-7	TRBV28	TRBD2	CASSPRGGLYEQYF	TGTGCCAGCAGTCCACGGGGGGGCCTCTACGAGCAGTACTTC
-	TRBJ2-2	TRBV7-2	TRBD1	CASSRTGNTGELFF	TGTGCCAGCAGCAGGACAGGGAACACCGGGGAGCTGTTTTTT
-	TRBJ1-1	TRBV14	TRBD1	CASSPVAGQFFEAFF	TGTGCCAGCAGCCCCGTCGCGGGACAGTTTTTTGAAGCTTTCTTT
-	TRBJ2-5	TRBV12-3/TRBV12-4	-	CASSLVIETQYF	TGTGCCAGCAGTTTAGTAATAGAGACCCAGTACTTC
-	TRBJ1-4	TRBV2	-	CASTPNWTSELFF	TGTGCCAGCACCCCAAATTGGACTTCGGAACTGTTTTTT
-	TRBJ1-5	TRBV28	-	CASTWQGLPSNQPQHF	TGTGCCAGCACCTGGCAGGGACTGCCTAGCAATCAGCCCCAGCATTTT
-	TRBJ1-2	TRBV4-3	TRBD1	CASSQEWDSYGYTF	TGCGCCAGCAGCCAAGAATGGGACAGCTATGGCTACACCTTC
-	TRBJ1-2	TRBV29-1	TRBD1	CSVEVGTGSVPQGYTF	TGCAGCGTTGAAGTTGGGACAGGTTCGGTGCCACAAGGCTACACCTTC
once	TRBJ1-5	TRBV4-3	-	CASSQGVANQPQHF	TGCGCCAGCAGCCAAGGCGTCGCGAATCAGCCCCAGCATTTT
-	TRBJ2-3	TRBV4-1	TRBD2	CASSQVGTKADTQYF	TGCGCCAGCAGCCAAGTGGGGACTAAGGCAGATACGCAGTATTTT
-	TRBJ2-7	TRBV13	TRBD1	CASSFRDRMGEQYF	TGTGCCAGCAGCTTCCGGGACAGGATGGGAGAGCAGTACTTC
-	TRBJ1-2	TRBV27	TRBD1	CASSLTGLANYGYTF	TGTGCCAGCAGTTTGACAGGGTTAGCTAACTATGGCTACACCTTC
few	TRBJ1-2	TRBV4-3	-	CASSQTGYYGYTF	TGCGCCAGCAGCCAAACAGGCTACTATGGCTACACCTTC
-	TRBJ2-1	TRBV5-6	TRBD1	CASSAGQGRNPFF	TGTGCCAGCAGCGCCGGACAGGGGCGGAATCCGTTCTTC
-	TRBJ2-7	TRBV15	-	CATSARAGRSRQSYEQYF	TGTGCCACCAGCGCCAGAGCGGGCAGGTCCCGACAATCCTACGAGCAGTACTTC
-	TRBJ1-2	TRBV7-8	TRBD1	CASGDRPFYGYTF	TGTGCCAGCGGGGACAGACCTTTCTATGGCTACACCTTC